This TCR beta chain was recovered during a study of control samples from healthy donors and cancer patients. Germline loops: CDR1 SEHNR, CDR2 FQNEAQ (reference sequence). V was cut by 5 bases and J by 7 bases, with 14 bases left in between. The CDR3 totals 14 residues. TCRdb's table, derived via immunoSEQ multiplex PCR, lists solely in-frame clones and lacks some. The sample consists of roughly 47,000 clones, about 87% of them appearing once. The TCR was taken from a woman in her sixties with lung cancer. The sample consisted of PBMCs. V usage is TRBV7-9 and J usage is TRBJ1-4; D perhaps matches TRBD1 (5 bases). CDR3 in DNA: TGTGCCAGCAGCGCATCTGGGGGAGGTGAAAAACTGTTTTTT. The encoded protein is CASSASGGGEKLFF.